Each of the 28 T cell receptor beta chains below was sequenced from the same sample in a study of blood T cell repertoires in COVID-19. The table came from immunoSEQ multiplex PCR; TCRdb's copy has only in-frame clones and leaves some out. The data contain under 45,000 clones, around 90% of them singletons. The specimen sequenced was peripheral blood. These receptors were collected from a human donor in a cohort sampled during active COVID-19.

The V call is TRBV5-1, the J call TRBJ1-6; 8 bases match TRBD1. V was pared by 4 bases and J by 6 bases, with 6 bases of the junction left unmatched. CDR1 and CDR2 from the germline V gene are SGHRS and YFSETQ. The CDR3 has 15 residues. For the CDR3, the DNA is TGCGCCAGCAGCGAGACAGGGGCAGGTAATTCACCCCTCCACTTT. It codes for CASSETGAGNSPLHF.

The chain has TRBV3-1 (or the pseudogene TRBV3-2) and TRBJ2-7, with TRBD2 as a possible D gene (6 bases). Trimming cost V 1 base and J 3 bases, with 7 bases left between them. Germline V CDR1 and CDR2: LGHDT, YNNKEL (reference sequence). The CDR3 runs to 13 residues. CDR3 in DNA: TGTGCCAGCAGCCAAGTGGGGGGCTACGAGCAGTACTTC. It codes for CASSQVGGYEQYF.

The chain carries TRBV7-2 and TRBJ2-7, with TRBD1 matching 8 bases. Germline lookup yields CDR1 SGHTA and CDR2 FQGNSA. The CDR3 contains 13 residues. J lost 4 bases, V lost 5 bases, and 4 bases had no gene match. The CDR3 sequence: CASSDRGKYEQYF. CDR3 sequence (DNA): TGTGCCAGCAGCGACAGGGGTAAATACGAGCAGTACTTC.

The chain joins TRBV30 to TRBJ2-3; D possibly corresponds to TRBD2 (5 bases). In germline, CDR1 is GTSNPN, CDR2 SVGIG (reference sequence). There are 15 residues in the CDR3. V lost 2 bases and J lost 1, with 13 bases in between. This chain's CDR3 is CAWSLLGRGTDTQYF. The CDR3 DNA sequence: TGTGCCTGGAGTCTTCTCGGGCGGGGCACAGATACGCAGTATTTT.

This chain uses TRBV19 with TRBJ2-1; 10 bases map to TRBD2. Germline lookup yields CDR1 LNHDA and CDR2 SQIVND (reference sequence). Trimming at V came to 3 bases and at J to 0 bases, leaving 5 bases not matched to a gene. The CDR3 spans 17 residues. The CDR3: CASSIRASGSSYNEQFF. In DNA, the CDR3 is TGTGCCAGTAGTATCAGGGCTAGCGGGAGCTCCTACAATGAGCAGTTCTTC. The full variable domain, rest sourced from reference TRBV19 and TRBJ2-1, is DGGITQSPKYLFRKEGQNVTLSCEQNLNHDAMYWYRQDPGQGLRLIYYSQIVNDFQKGDIAEGYSVSREKKESFPLTVTSAQKNPTAFYLCASSIRASGSSYNEQFFGPGTRLTVL.

This chain uses TRBV4-2 with TRBJ2-7; D is possibly TRBD2 (6 bases). CDR1 is LGHNA and CDR2 is YNFKEQ in the germline V gene. Trimming took off 3 bases at V and 3 bases at J, with 21 bases between the two ends. The CDR3 runs 17 residues. The CDR3: CASSHRLGRGKDYEQYF. CDR3 sequence (DNA): TGTGCCAGCAGCCACCGACTCGGGAGAGGGAAGGACTACGAGCAGTACTTC.

This clone was recorded once. The rearrangement links TRBV18 to TRBJ1-1, with D unclear. Germline CDR1 is KGHSH and CDR2 is LQKENI. Between the trimmed V and J ends, which lost 4 bases and 1 base, there was a span of 7 bases. This CDR3 region has 13 residues. The CDR3 loop reads CASSLQENTEAFF. CDR3 coding DNA: TGTGCCAGCTCACTTCAGGAGAACACTGAAGCTTTCTTT.

This sequence joins TRBV5-3 and TRBJ1-5; D is unclear. TRBV5-3 is marked as an open reading frame, function uncertain. V dropped 1 base and J dropped 2 bases, with 13 bases sitting between them. The CDR3 spans 16 residues. The CDR3 reads CARSLIEGRGNQPQHF. The CDR3 bases are TGTGCCAGAAGCTTGATAGAGGGTCGGGGCAATCAGCCCCAGCATTTT.

The chain has TRBV5-8 and TRBJ1-5, with 9 positions matching TRBD1. The CDR3 runs 15 residues. Germline V gene sequence: CDR1 SGHTS, CDR2 YDEGEE. V shed 4 bases, J shed 4 bases, and the junction held 6 bases outside the gene matches. The CDR3 nucleotides are TGTGCCAGCAGCCCGGACAGGGGCGGAAATCAGCCCCAGCATTTT. It encodes CASSPDRGGNQPQHF.

The table lists this clone with a count of one. The chain has TRBV28 and TRBJ2-7, with D possibly being TRBD1 (6 bases). Germline CDR1 and CDR2: MDHEN and SYDVKM. The V and J ends lost 2 bases and 2 bases respectively, with 13 bases between them. This CDR3 comprises 15 residues. The CDR3 sequence: CASSLLSRDTYEQYF. The CDR3 nucleotides are TGTGCCAGCAGTTTACTTTCCCGGGACACCTACGAGCAGTACTTC.

This chain joins TRBV11-2 and TRBJ2-7; 7 bases match TRBD1. The V segment lost 4 bases and the J segment 5 bases; nucleotides outside the gene matches: 11. The CDR3 has 15 residues. Germline V CDR1 and CDR2: SGHAT, FQNNGV. In nucleotides, the CDR3 is TGTGCCAGCAGCTCCGGAGGTCAGGGGGTCCACGAGCAGTACTTC. It yields the protein CASSSGGQGVHEQYF.

V is TRBV6-1 and J is TRBJ2-2, with a weak D call TRBD1 (6 bases). The CDR3 length is 17 residues. Deletions cut 1 base from V and 7 bases from J, with 19 bases between. Germline CDR1 and CDR2: MNHNS and SASEGT. The CDR3 reads CASSEDDLWTVVGELFF. CDR3 DNA sequence: TGTGCCAGCAGTGAAGATGATCTATGGACAGTTGTCGGGGAGCTGTTTTTT.

The rearrangement joins TRBV7-9 to TRBJ1-6; D unresolved. Trimming removed 2 bases at V and 10 bases at J, with 12 bases between. CDR3 length: 14 residues. Germline V gene data show CDR1 as SEHNR and CDR2 as FQNEAQ (reference sequence). CDR3 sequence reads: CASSLKRAGSPLHF. In DNA, the CDR3 is TGTGCCAGCAGCTTAAAGAGGGCTGGGTCACCCCTCCACTTT.

The V call is TRBV10-3, the J call TRBJ2-1, with no clear D. From germline, CDR1 is ENHRY and CDR2 SYGVKD. The CDR3 is made up of 15 amino acids. The ends were cut back, 6 bases at V and 0 bases at J, with 12 bases in the middle. As DNA, the CDR3 is TGTGCCATCAGAGATACAGAGTTCTCCTACAATGAGCAGTTCTTC. It yields the protein CAIRDTEFSYNEQFF.

This clone was seen a single time. The chain combines TRBV19 with TRBJ2-3, with 10 bases identical to TRBD2. The CDR3 consists of 16 residues. V dropped 5 bases and J dropped 2; count of bases not matched to a gene: 7. Germline V gene sequence: CDR1 LNHDA, CDR2 SQIVND (reference sequence). This CDR3 reads CASSPLAGAITDTQYF. CDR3 sequence (DNA): TGTGCCAGTAGTCCCCTAGCGGGGGCCATCACAGATACGCAGTATTTT.

Only one count was recorded for this clone. The CDR3 bases are TGTGCCAGCAGCCCGAGACAGGGTGTCCCCTACAATGAGCAGTTCTTC. Protein product: CASSPRQGVPYNEQFF. The gene calls are TRBV7-6 and TRBJ2-1; 7 bases agree with TRBD1. Germline V gene data show CDR1 as SGHVS and CDR2 as FNYEAQ. The J segment lost 2 bases and the V segment lost 5 bases, leaving 9 bases of the junction unmatched. The CDR3 contains 16 residues.

The V and J genes are TRBV4-1 and TRBJ1-2, with 8 bases aligning to TRBD1. The CDR3 consists of 13 residues. The germline gives CDR1 MGHRA, CDR2 YSYEKL. V trimming: 6 bases; J trimming: 6 bases; junction bases outside the gene matches: 6. CDR3 sequence (DNA): TGCGCCAGCAGAAACGACAGGGGAGATGGCTACACCTTC. Residues: CASRNDRGDGYTF.

The chain uses TRBV6-1 and TRBJ2-7, with 11 bases that match TRBD2. This CDR3 has 18 amino acids. J gave up 1 base and V 2 bases, and 10 bases lay outside the gene matches. The V gene's germline CDR1 is MNHNS and CDR2 SASEGT. The CDR3 coding sequence is TGTGCCAGCAGTGAAACAGGGACTAGCGGATTAAATTCCTACGAGCAGTACTTC. Translation: CASSETGTSGLNSYEQYF.

The rearrangement uses TRBV6-1 and TRBJ2-7; TRBD1 matches at 10 bases. Germline loops: CDR1 MNHNS, CDR2 SASEGT. J lost 4 bases, V lost 3 bases, and 6 bases had no gene match. There are 15 residues in the CDR3. CDR3 protein: CASSETGTGVYEQYF. In DNA, the CDR3 is TGTGCCAGCAGTGAGACCGGGACAGGGGTTTACGAGCAGTACTTC.

The chain carries TRBV6-5 and TRBJ2-3, with 9 bases matching TRBD1. Germline loops: CDR1 MNHEY, CDR2 SVGAGI. Losses at the gene ends were 11 bases for V and 2 bases for J; bases not matched to a gene: 8. The CDR3 contains 14 residues. As DNA, the CDR3 is TGTGCCGTACGGGACAGGGCGACCACAGATACGCAGTATTTT. Protein: CAVRDRATTDTQYF.

The chain is built from TRBV7-2 and TRBJ2-1, with D possibly TRBD1 on 6 matching bases. Looked up from germline, CDR1 is SGHTA and CDR2 is FQGNSA. The V end lost 5 bases, the J end lost 7 bases, and 18 bases lay between the germline ends. CDR3 length equals 15 residues. The chain's CDR3 is CASSMTLGQSNEQFF. The CDR3 DNA sequence: TGTGCCAGCAGCATGACCCTCGGACAGTCGAATGAGCAGTTCTTC.

V is TRBV5-6 and J is TRBJ1-4; the D is unclear. CDR3 length equals 13 residues. V was trimmed by 0 bases and J by 14 bases, leaving 14 bases between them. Germline loops: CDR1 SGHDT, CDR2 YYEEEE. The CDR3 DNA sequence: TGTGCCAGCAGCTTGGTGCGCAGGCAAGAGCTGTTTTTT. This encodes CASSLVRRQELFF.

This chain connects TRBV7-3 to TRBJ1-2; D possibly corresponds to TRBD1 (5 bases). Germline CDR1 is SGHTA and CDR2 is FQGTGA. Between the trimmed V and J ends, which lost 5 bases and 6 bases, there was a span of 13 bases. This CDR3 comprises 13 residues. The CDR3 DNA reads as TGTGCCAGCAGCCGCGGGGGGAATGATGGCTACACCTTC. This codes for CASSRGGNDGYTF.

This clone has a single count. The chain is built from TRBV27 and TRBJ2-3; weak D call: TRBD2 (6 bases). CDR3 length: 18 residues. In germline, CDR1 is MNHEY, CDR2 SMNVEV (reference sequence). The V and J ends lost 3 bases and 4 bases respectively, with 23 bases between them. The CDR3 spells CASSLGWQAGTRPDTQYF. The CDR3, as DNA: TGTGCCAGCAGTTTGGGGTGGCAAGCAGGGACTCGCCCAGATACGCAGTATTTT.

The V call is TRBV11-1, the J call TRBJ2-2, with D hard to call. Germline assignment: CDR1 SGHAT and CDR2 FQDESV (reference sequence). The V and J ends lost 5 bases and 4 bases respectively, with 8 bases between them. This CDR3 has 13 amino acids. The CDR3 here is CASSNSPTGELFF. The CDR3 nucleotides read TGTGCCAGCAGCAATAGCCCCACCGGGGAGCTGTTTTTT. Using reference TRBV11-1 and TRBJ2-2 for the parts outside the CDR3, the full variable domain is EAEVAQSPRYKITEKSQAVAFWCDPISGHATLYWYRQILGQGPELLVQFQDESVVDDSQLPKDRFSAERLKGVDSTLKIQPAELGDSAMYLCASSNSPTGELFFGEGSRLTVL.

The chain joins TRBV3-1 (or the pseudogene TRBV3-2) to TRBJ2-1; 11 bases agree with TRBD2. The CDR3 has 16 residues. V lost 4 bases, J lost 7 bases, and 9 bases stayed unmatched. The germline CDR1 and CDR2 sequences are LGHDT and YNNKEL (reference sequence). CDR3 in DNA: TGTGCCAGCAGCCGCGCATCTAGCGGGAGGACGAATGAGCAGTTCTTC. Its protein is CASSRASSGRTNEQFF.

The chain is built from TRBV28 and TRBJ1-4; D is unclear. Germline V gene sequence: CDR1 MDHEN, CDR2 SYDVKM. The CDR3 has 15 residues. V was pared by 3 bases and J by 3 bases, with 11 bases between. In DNA, the CDR3 is TGTGCCAGCAGTTTTCCGGGAGGTGCTAATGAAAAACTGTTTTTT. Protein sequence: CASSFPGGANEKLFF.

The rearrangement uses TRBV5-4 and TRBJ1-6, with D possibly matching TRBD1 (5 bases). CDR1 and CDR2 from the germline V gene are SGHNT and YYREEE (reference sequence). V lost 0 bases and J lost 9, with 13 bases in between. The CDR3 loop spans 15 amino acids. The CDR3 is CASSLDPPGGSPLHF. The CDR3 DNA reads TGTGCCAGCAGCTTGGACCCTCCGGGGGGTTCACCCCTCCACTTT.